The 9 T cell receptor beta chains reported below all come from one sample, sequenced in a study of Ad26.COV2.S vaccination and SARS-CoV-2 variants. Treatment in this sample: around 19 received Ad26.COV2.S at low or high dose, single or two shots; 5 received placebo; per-sample allocation not given. Samples were taken on day 63 after the first vaccine or placebo injection. Assay: immunoSEQ multiplex PCR; the TCRdb copy retains only in-frame clones and omits some. The repertoire holds about 350,000 clones, with roughly 89% as singletons. Sample: peripheral blood, taken in a trial of Ad26.COV2.S vaccine versus placebo. The receptors originated from a person aged 18-60 years who received the Ad26.COV2.S COVID-19 vaccine or a placebo.

This rearrangement joins TRBV9 to TRBJ2-1, with 7 bases that match TRBD2. J lost 8 bases, V lost 4 bases, and 12 bases had no gene match. Germline-derived CDR1 and CDR2 are SGDLS and YYNGEE. The CDR3 has 15 residues. The CDR3 DNA reads as TGTGCCAGCAGCCCCAGAGGACTAGTGAGACATGAGCAGTTCTTC. This sequence encodes CASSPRGLVRHEQFF.

There are many counts of this clone. The gene calls are TRBV18 and TRBJ2-2; D not resolved. Trimming removed 5 bases from V and 3 bases from J, with 7 bases in between. Germline-derived CDR1 and CDR2 are KGHSH and LQKENI. The CDR3 consists of 13 residues. CDR3 loop: CASSSGYTGELFF. The CDR3 bases are TGTGCCAGCTCAAGTGGGTACACCGGGGAGCTGTTTTTT.

The chain links TRBV18 to TRBJ2-3; 13 nucleotides align to TRBD2. CDR1 is KGHSH, CDR2 LQKENI, per germline. J was trimmed by 7 bases and V by 3 bases; bases with no gene match: 7. The CDR3 runs to 16 residues. The CDR3 sequence is CASSPKGLAGVYTQYF. Written as DNA, the CDR3 is TGTGCCAGCTCACCGAAAGGACTAGCGGGAGTCTATACGCAGTATTTT. Drawing the rest from reference TRBV18 and TRBJ2-3, the complete variable domain is NAGVMQNPRHLVRRRGQEARLRCSPMKGHSHVYWYRQLPEEGLKFMVYLQKENIIDESGMPKERFSAEFPKEGPSILRIQQVVRGDSAAYFCASSPKGLAGVYTQYFGPGTRLTVL.

This clone turned up a few times. The genes are TRBV20-1 and TRBJ1-1, with 7 bases that match TRBD1. The V and J ends lost 3 bases and 5 bases, in that order; junction bases with no gene match: 3. The CDR3 totals 12 residues. CDR1 and CDR2 (germline): DFQATT, SNEGSKA (reference sequence). The CDR3: CSASTGETEAFF. For the CDR3, the DNA is TGCAGTGCTAGTACAGGGGAGACTGAAGCTTTCTTT.

The chain employs TRBV5-4 and TRBJ1-2; TRBD1 is a possible D gene (5 bases). Per the germline V gene, CDR1 is SGHNT and CDR2 is YYREEE (reference sequence). Trimming removed 1 base from V and 4 bases from J, with 8 bases in between. This CDR3 contains 13 residues. This CDR3 is CASSLRDLYGYTF. The CDR3 DNA follows: TGTGCCAGCAGCTTGCGGGACCTCTATGGCTACACCTTC. Full variable domain (rest looked up from reference TRBV5-4 and TRBJ1-2): ETGVTQSPTHLIKTRGQQVTLRCSSQSGHNTVSWYQQALGQGPQFIFQYYREEENGRGNFPPRFSGLQFPNYSSELNVNALELDDSALYLCASSLRDLYGYTFGSGTRLTVV.

CDR3 in amino acids: CASSPNRAVNYGYTF. The CDR3 coding sequence is TGTGCCAGCTCACCGAACAGGGCTGTAAACTATGGCTACACCTTC. This sequence joins TRBV18 and TRBJ1-2, with TRBD1 as a possible D gene (6 bases). Germline CDR1 is KGHSH and CDR2 is LQKENI. Trimming took off 3 bases at V and 2 bases at J, with 13 bases between the two ends. The CDR3 has 15 amino acids.

The chain is built from TRBV18 and TRBJ1-4; 7 positions agree with TRBD1. V trimming: 3 bases; J trimming: 8 bases; junction bases outside the gene matches: 9. CDR1 and CDR2 from the germline V gene are KGHSH and LQKENI. The length of the CDR3 is 15 residues. The CDR3 nucleotides read TGTGCCAGCTCACCCAGGGGGGGGTCCGGAGAAAAACTGTTTTTT. It specifies CASSPRGGSGEKLFF.

The chain recombines TRBV19 with TRBJ1-5; maybe TRBD1 (6 bases). This CDR3 comprises 17 residues. V was trimmed by 1 base and J by 1 base, leaving 14 bases between them. The germline CDR1 and CDR2 sequences are LNHDA and SQIVND (reference sequence). DNA for the CDR3: TGTGCCAGTAGTATAGGAGGGGGGGATAGGAGCAATCAGCCCCAGCATTTT. Residues: CASSIGGGDRSNQPQHF.

The rearrangement joins TRBV10-3 to TRBJ2-6, with TRBD2 matching 9 bases. The CDR3 is 15 residues long. Germline assignment: CDR1 ENHRY and CDR2 SYGVKD. J gave up 0 bases and V 11 bases, and 5 bases lay outside the gene matches. Written as DNA, the CDR3 is TGTGCCGTCCTAGCGGGAAACTCTGGGGCCAACGTCCTGACTTTC. Amino acids: CAVLAGNSGANVLTF.